One and the same sample provided the 20 T cell receptor beta chains below, sequenced in a study of cytomegalovirus exposure and HLA in healthy donors. Both 60 Vbeta primers and 13 Jbeta primers went into the PCR. This table comes from immunoSEQ multiplex PCR, and its TCRdb copy is limited to in-frame clones, with some not included. The table has 170,000 or so clones, 80% seen once. The specimen was PBMCs. These receptors were taken from a boy younger than 18 in good health and CMV-seronegative.

The V gene is TRBV2, the J gene TRBJ1-4; unclear D gene. Per germline, CDR1 SNHLY and CDR2 FYNNEI. CDR3 length equals 13 residues. The V end was cut by 5 bases, the J end by 7 bases, with 11 bases between. CDR3 sequence: CASSLVFGEKLFF. CDR3 DNA: TGTGCCAGCAGTCTGGTCTTCGGTGAAAAACTGTTTTTT.

V usage is TRBV27 and J usage is TRBJ2-3, with D hard to call. CDR1 MNHEY and CDR2 SMNVEV come from the germline V gene (reference sequence). V was clipped by 2 bases and J by 5 bases, with 8 bases between them. The CDR3 sequence is 13 residues long. The CDR3 bases are TGTGCCAGCAGTTTAGGCTCCAGAGATACGCAGTATTTT. Protein product: CASSLGSRDTQYF.

V is TRBV6-6 and J is TRBJ2-5; D is possibly TRBD1 (6 bases). The germline V and J ends were trimmed by 5 bases and 5 bases, with 18 bases remaining between them. The CDR3 is 15 residues long. Germline CDR1 and CDR2: MNHNY and SVGAGI (reference sequence). DNA of the CDR3: TGTGCCAGCAGTCCCAATAGGGGCCAGGGGGAGACCCAGTACTTC. It translates to CASSPNRGQGETQYF.

This chain links TRBV27 with TRBJ2-1, with D possibly TRBD2 on 7 matching bases. CDR1 is MNHEY and CDR2 is SMNVEV in the germline V gene (reference sequence). The CDR3 runs 15 residues. The V gene lost 5 bases and the J gene lost 4 bases, with 15 bases spanning the gap. The CDR3 reads CASSIKGGLYNEQFF. CDR3 DNA sequence: TGTGCCAGCAGTATAAAGGGGGGGTTATACAATGAGCAGTTCTTC.

V and J are TRBV30 and TRBJ1-1; D might be TRBD1 (6 bases). V dropped 0 bases and J dropped 3 bases, with 11 bases sitting between them. The CDR3 contains 14 residues. Germline values: CDR1 GTSNPN, CDR2 SVGIG (reference sequence). This chain's CDR3 is CAWSVRRGYTEAFF. In DNA, the CDR3 is TGTGCCTGGAGTGTACGAAGGGGGTACACTGAAGCTTTCTTT.

V gene TRBV25-1 combines with J gene TRBJ2-1; 15 bases line up with TRBD2. Germline CDR1 is MGHDK and CDR2 is SYGVNS. The CDR3 consists of 13 residues. V lost 8 bases, J lost 8 bases, and 1 base stayed unmatched. CDR3: CASGLAGGHEQFF. The CDR3 nucleotides read TGTGCCAGCGGACTAGCGGGAGGGCATGAGCAGTTCTTC.

The J gene is TRBJ1-2, the V gene TRBV2, with TRBD1 matching 8 bases. Unmatched junction bases numbered 10, after V lost 0 bases and J lost 4 bases. Per the germline V gene, CDR1 is SNHLY and CDR2 is FYNNEI. The CDR3 loop spans 17 amino acids. The CDR3 reads CASSEAGQGAQGYGYTF. CDR3 nucleotides: TGTGCCAGCAGTGAAGCGGGCCAGGGGGCGCAAGGCTATGGCTACACCTTC.

V and J are TRBV5-4 and TRBJ2-7; 8 bases are a match to TRBD2. This CDR3 has 15 amino acids. From germline, CDR1 is SGHNT and CDR2 YYREEE (reference sequence). V lost 4 bases to trimming and J lost 0 bases; unmatched junction nucleotides: 6. In DNA form, the CDR3 reads TGTGCCAGCAGCAGAACTAGCGGCAGCTCCTACGAGCAGTACTTC. Its protein product is CASSRTSGSSYEQYF.

J is TRBJ2-7 and V is TRBV9; the match to TRBD1 covers 11 bases. CDR1 is SGDLS and CDR2 is YYNGEE in the germline V gene. The CDR3 consists of 16 residues. Germline trimming cut 3 bases from V and 3 bases from J; bases unmatched to any gene: 8. This chain's CDR3 is CASSDQSGTGGYEQYF. DNA for the CDR3: TGTGCCAGCAGCGACCAATCCGGGACAGGGGGCTACGAGCAGTACTTC.

The gene calls are TRBV30 and TRBJ2-4; TRBD1 agrees at 9 bases. The CDR3 sequence is 13 residues long. The V gene's germline CDR1 is GTSNPN and CDR2 SVGIG (reference sequence). Trimming at V came to 2 bases and at J to 8 bases, leaving 4 bases not matched to a gene. This CDR3 reads CAWSTGGEDIQYF. CDR3 bases: TGTGCCTGGAGTACAGGGGGCGAGGACATTCAGTACTTC.

This sequence joins TRBV10-2 and TRBJ1-1; D gene unclear. Looked up from germline, CDR1 is WSHSY and CDR2 is SAAADI. Deletions cut 3 bases from V and 7 bases from J, with 12 bases between. The CDR3 is 13 amino acids. In DNA form, the CDR3 reads TGCGCCAGCAGTGAAATGGGTGGGAGTGAAGCTTTCTTT. The encoded protein is CASSEMGGSEAFF.

This clone was found once. The chain combines TRBV10-1 with TRBJ2-3; 8 bases align to TRBD2. Germline CDR1 WNHNN, CDR2 SYGVQD (reference sequence). V shed 2 bases, J shed 3 bases, and the junction held 10 bases outside the gene matches. The CDR3 has 17 amino acids. The CDR3 DNA reads TGCGCCAGCAGTGAGATAGGTTTGAGCGGGGGAACAGATACGCAGTATTTT. Translating gives CASSEIGLSGGTDTQYF.

The chain has TRBV4-1 and TRBJ2-7; perhaps TRBD1 as D (5 bases). This CDR3 comprises 13 residues. Germline CDR1 reads MGHRA; CDR2 reads YSYEKL. The V end was cut by 1 base, the J end by 12 bases, with 16 bases between. DNA of the CDR3: TGCGCCAGCAGCCAAGGTCCCTATGGACATACGTACTTC. Its translation is CASSQGPYGHTYF.

The rearrangement links TRBV14 to TRBJ2-7; TRBD1 might be the D (5 bases). CDR1 is SGHDN and CDR2 is FVKESK in the germline V gene. Trimming removed 2 bases from V and 2 bases from J, with 13 bases in between. The CDR3 is 15 amino acids. CDR3 loop: CASSQSNRSPYEQYF. CDR3 coding DNA: TGTGCCAGCAGCCAATCTAACAGGAGCCCCTACGAGCAGTACTTC.

This clone was counted a few times. The V and J genes are TRBV11-2 and TRBJ1-1; D not resolved. Trimming cost V 3 bases and J 10 bases, with 18 bases left between them. The CDR3 sequence is 14 residues long. Germline V gene lookup returns CDR1 SGHAT and CDR2 FQNNGV. Written as DNA, the CDR3 is TGTGCCAGCAGCTTTATTCCTCCACTGTCCGGAGCTTTCTTT. This sequence encodes CASSFIPPLSGAFF.

The chain combines TRBV19 with TRBJ1-1; D perhaps matches TRBD1 (6 bases). The length of the CDR3 is 14 residues. Germline V gene sequence: CDR1 LNHDA, CDR2 SQIVND (reference sequence). Trimming took off 5 bases at V and 3 bases at J, with 13 bases between the two ends. The DNA for the CDR3 is TGTGCCAGTAGTGTAGTGACAGGATACACTGAAGCTTTCTTT. Residues: CASSVVTGYTEAFF. The full variable domain, its missing parts supplied by reference TRBV19 and TRBJ1-1, is DGGITQSPKYLFRKEGQNVTLSCEQNLNHDAMYWYRQDPGQGLRLIYYSQIVNDFQKGDIAEGYSVSREKKESFPLTVTSAQKNPTAFYLCASSVVTGYTEAFFGQGTRLTVV.

V is TRBV12-5 and J is TRBJ2-3; 10 nucleotides line up with TRBD2. Germline CDR1 is LGHNT and CDR2 is FRNRAP. Trimming removed 6 bases from V and 3 bases from J; junction bases left unmatched: 6. The CDR3 totals 15 residues. The DNA of the CDR3 is TGTGCTAGTGGGGCTAAGGGACTAGCGACAGATACGCAGTATTTT. It codes for CASGAKGLATDTQYF.

This sequence joins TRBV19 and TRBJ1-1; TRBD1 might be the D (6 bases). Per germline, CDR1 LNHDA and CDR2 SQIVND (reference sequence). Trimming removed 9 bases from V and 2 bases from J, with 10 bases in between. The length of the CDR3 is 12 residues. CDR3 amino acids: CASWDTNTEAFF. The CDR3 region has the DNA TGTGCCAGCTGGGACACCAACACTGAAGCTTTCTTT.

This clone was recorded once. This chain uses TRBV27 with TRBJ2-1; no clear D gene. V lost 0 bases and J 2 bases, leaving 5 bases between the germline ends. The germline gives CDR1 MNHEY, CDR2 SMNVEV (reference sequence). This CDR3 spans 14 amino acids. CDR3 in DNA: TGTGCCAGCAGTTTATCTACAGCCTACAATGAGCAGTTCTTC. It encodes CASSLSTAYNEQFF.

This clone was counted between two and nine times. The chain joins TRBV5-1 to TRBJ2-1, with TRBD2 identical over 9 bases. Trimming took 4 bases from V and 6 from J; bases not matched to a gene: 11. The CDR3 covers 16 residues. CDR1 is SGHRS and CDR2 is YFSETQ in the germline V gene. In DNA form, the CDR3 reads TGCGCCAGCAGCCCGGATGTGGCGGGAGGGATCAATGAGCAGTTCTTC. Translation gives CASSPDVAGGINEQFF.